One sample yielded the 15 T cell receptor beta chains listed below, sequenced in a study of blood T cell repertoires in COVID-19. Generated by immunoSEQ multiplex PCR, the TCRdb table keeps only in-frame clones and is missing some. The sample consists of a few hundred thousand clones, approximately 90% of them appearing once. The specimen sequenced was PBMCs or T cells enriched from blood (not recorded which). The receptors stem from a woman aged 55-70 years who had recovered from COVID-19.

The chain has TRBV19 and TRBJ1-1; tentatively, D is TRBD1 (5 bases). The CDR3 has 12 residues. The germline V and J ends were trimmed by 4 bases and 7 bases, with 10 bases remaining between them. The germline CDR1 and CDR2 sequences are LNHDA and SQIVND (reference sequence). CDR3 sequence: CASSSWGVEAFF. The DNA of the CDR3 is TGTGCCAGTAGTAGTTGGGGGGTTGAAGCTTTCTTT.

This rearrangement joins TRBV5-1 to TRBJ2-1; weak D call: TRBD1 (6 bases). The germline V gene has CDR1 SGHRS and CDR2 YFSETQ. The germline V and J ends were trimmed by 5 bases and 6 bases, with 18 bases remaining between them. This CDR3 comprises 15 residues. This CDR3 is CASRPIGTGLNEQFF. CDR3 in DNA: TGCGCCAGCAGACCCATCGGCACAGGGCTCAATGAGCAGTTCTTC.

This chain joins TRBV5-1 and TRBJ2-2; a possible D gene is TRBD2 (5 bases). Trimming left V 1 base short and J 6 bases short, with 7 bases between. Germline lookup yields CDR1 SGHRS and CDR2 YFSETQ. The CDR3 sequence is 13 residues long. The CDR3 spells CASSLHGAGELFF. DNA for the CDR3: TGCGCCAGCAGCTTGCACGGGGCCGGGGAGCTGTTTTTT.

This chain links TRBV2 with TRBJ1-1; 7 nucleotides agree with TRBD1. Germline CDR1 is SNHLY and CDR2 is FYNNEI. The CDR3 is 12 residues long. With 5 bases clipped from V and 8 bases from J, the junction kept 5 bases outside the gene matches. The CDR3 loop is CASSLGQAEAFF. The CDR3 DNA reads TGTGCCAGCAGTCTCGGACAGGCGGAAGCTTTCTTT.

The chain uses TRBV19 and TRBJ2-7; a possible D gene is TRBD2 (7 bases). Trimming cost V 5 bases and J 3 bases, with 11 bases left between them. Per the germline V gene, CDR1 is LNHDA and CDR2 is SQIVND (reference sequence). This CDR3 contains 13 residues. The CDR3 here is CASSGGGRYEQYF. The CDR3 coding sequence is TGTGCCAGTAGTGGGGGGGGCCGCTACGAGCAGTACTTC.

The chain has TRBV9 and TRBJ1-1; TRBD1 is a possible D gene (5 bases). The CDR3 consists of 14 residues. V was clipped by 4 bases and J by 0 bases, with 10 bases between them. Germline CDR1 and CDR2: SGDLS and YYNGEE. The chain's CDR3 is CASSLGHMNTEAFF. The CDR3 DNA sequence: TGTGCCAGCAGCTTAGGACACATGAACACTGAAGCTTTCTTT.

This clone has a handful of counts. J is TRBJ1-3 and V is TRBV7-2, with D possibly TRBD1 on 5 matching bases. V lost 5 bases and J lost 2, with 13 bases in between. Germline V gene data show CDR1 as SGHTA and CDR2 as FQGNSA. This CDR3 is 15 amino acids long. The CDR3 DNA follows: TGTGCCAGCAGCGAAAGATCAGGGCCTGGAAACACCATATATTTT. Translated, it gives CASSERSGPGNTIYF. Based on the CDR3 plus reference TRBV7-2 and TRBJ1-3, the full variable domain is GAGVSQSPSNKVTEKGKDVELRCDPISGHTALYWYRQSLGQGLEFLIYFQGNSAPDKSGLPSDRFSAERTGGSVSTLTIQRTQQEDSAVYLCASSERSGPGNTIYFGEGSWLTVV.

V usage is TRBV5-8 and J usage is TRBJ1-5; no firm D call. The CDR3 is 14 amino acids. Between the trimmed V and J ends, which lost 0 bases and 0 bases, there was a span of 4 bases. Germline loops: CDR1 SGHTS, CDR2 YDEGEE. The CDR3 sequence: CASSLADSNQPQHF. The CDR3 DNA sequence: TGTGCCAGCAGCTTGGCAGATAGCAATCAGCCCCAGCATTTT. The variable domain in full, with the rest retrieved from reference TRBV5-8 and TRBJ1-5, is EAGVTQSPTHLIKTRGQQATLRCSPISGHTSVYWYQQALGLGLQFLLWYDEGEERNRGNFPPRFSGRQFPNYSSELNVNALELEDSALYLCASSLADSNQPQHFGDGTRLSIL.

The chain couples TRBV19 to TRBJ2-5; D is possibly TRBD2 (7 bases). This CDR3 region has 14 residues. V shed 3 bases and J shed 1 base, with 9 bases lying between them. The germline CDR1 and CDR2 sequences are LNHDA and SQIVND (reference sequence). The CDR3 spells CASSMGGGQETQYF. CDR3 sequence (DNA): TGTGCCAGTAGTATGGGAGGGGGCCAAGAGACCCAGTACTTC.

The chain has TRBV2 and TRBJ1-4, with 10 positions matching TRBD1. The V gene end was trimmed by 8 bases and the J gene end by 11 bases; junction bases not matched to a gene: 5. Germline V lookup: CDR1 SNHLY, CDR2 FYNNEI. This CDR3 is built from 12 residues. The CDR3 spells CASGDRGGKLFF. The CDR3 coding sequence is TGTGCCAGCGGGGACAGGGGAGGCAAACTGTTTTTT.

The J gene is TRBJ2-7, the V gene TRBV10-3; 7 bases match TRBD2. Trimming cost V 0 bases and J 3 bases; bases outside gene matches: 2. The CDR3 covers 14 residues. Germline V CDR1 and CDR2: ENHRY, SYGVKD. The CDR3 DNA reads TGTGCCATCAGTGAGTCCCCGGGGGGCTACGAGCAGTACGTC. Translating it yields CAISESPGGYEQYV.

The chain links TRBV24-1 to TRBJ1-2; 11 positions match TRBD1. CDR3 length: 17 residues. Trimming cost V 6 bases and J 3 bases; bases outside gene matches: 11. Germline values: CDR1 KGHDR, CDR2 SFDVKD. This chain's CDR3 is CATSMSPGQGEDYGYTF. CDR3 DNA: TGTGCCACCAGTATGAGTCCGGGACAGGGGGAAGACTATGGCTACACCTTC.

The rearrangement links TRBV7-8 to TRBJ1-1, with a possible D match to TRBD1 (6 bases). Trimming shortened V by 1 base and J by 6 bases, and 12 bases separated the two germline ends. Germline lookup yields CDR1 SGHVS and CDR2 FQNEAQ. CDR3 size: 14 residues. The CDR3 DNA reads TGTGCCAGCAGCTTAGGGCAGGGGTTGTCTGAAGCTTTCTTT. It yields the protein CASSLGQGLSEAFF.

The V and J genes are TRBV5-1 and TRBJ2-5; 8 bases align to TRBD1. Germline V gives CDR1 SGHRS, CDR2 YFSETQ. The CDR3 runs to 14 residues. The V gene end was trimmed by 4 bases and the J gene end by 5 bases; junction bases not matched to a gene: 7. The chain's CDR3 is CASSLGDRRETQYF. The CDR3 DNA sequence: TGCGCCAGCAGCCTAGGGGACAGGAGGGAGACCCAGTACTTC.

This rearrangement joins TRBV4-2 to TRBJ1-5, with a tentative D call TRBD1 (5 bases). Germline CDR1 reads LGHNA; CDR2 reads YNFKEQ. The CDR3 is 17 residues long. The V gene lost 3 bases and the J gene lost 1 base, with 16 bases spanning the gap. CDR3 sequence: CASSQGQGPLSNQPQHF. The CDR3 DNA reads TGTGCCAGCAGCCAGGGGCAGGGCCCCCTCAGCAATCAGCCCCAGCATTTT.